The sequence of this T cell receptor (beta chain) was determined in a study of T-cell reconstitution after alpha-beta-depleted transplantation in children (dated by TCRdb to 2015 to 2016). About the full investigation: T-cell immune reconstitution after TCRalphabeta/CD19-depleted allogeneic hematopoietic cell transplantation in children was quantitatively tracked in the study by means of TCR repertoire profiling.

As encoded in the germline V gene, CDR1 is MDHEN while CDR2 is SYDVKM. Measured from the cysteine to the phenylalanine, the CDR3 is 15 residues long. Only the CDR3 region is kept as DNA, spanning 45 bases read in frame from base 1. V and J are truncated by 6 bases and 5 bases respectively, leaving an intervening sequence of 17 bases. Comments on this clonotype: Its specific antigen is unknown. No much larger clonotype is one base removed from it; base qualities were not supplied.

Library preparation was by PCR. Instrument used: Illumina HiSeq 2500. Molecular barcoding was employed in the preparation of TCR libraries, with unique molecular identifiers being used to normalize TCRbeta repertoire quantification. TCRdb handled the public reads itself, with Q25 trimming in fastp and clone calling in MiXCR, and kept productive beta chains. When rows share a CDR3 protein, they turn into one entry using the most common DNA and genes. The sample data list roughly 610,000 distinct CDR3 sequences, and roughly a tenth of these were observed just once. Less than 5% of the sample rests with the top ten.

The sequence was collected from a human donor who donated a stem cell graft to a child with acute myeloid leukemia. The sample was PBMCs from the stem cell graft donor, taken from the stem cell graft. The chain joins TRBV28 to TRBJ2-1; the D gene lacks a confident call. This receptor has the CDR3 CASSPPPLGHNEQFF. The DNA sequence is TGTGCCAGCAGCCCACCCCCTTTAGGGCACAATGAGCAGTTCTTC. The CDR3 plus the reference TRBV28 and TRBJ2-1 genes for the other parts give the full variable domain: DVKVTQSSRYLVKRTGEKVFLECVQDMDHENMFWYRQDPGLGLRLIYFSYDVKMKEKGDIPEGYSVSREKKERFSLILESASTNQTSMYLCASSPPPLGHNEQFFGPGTRLTVL.